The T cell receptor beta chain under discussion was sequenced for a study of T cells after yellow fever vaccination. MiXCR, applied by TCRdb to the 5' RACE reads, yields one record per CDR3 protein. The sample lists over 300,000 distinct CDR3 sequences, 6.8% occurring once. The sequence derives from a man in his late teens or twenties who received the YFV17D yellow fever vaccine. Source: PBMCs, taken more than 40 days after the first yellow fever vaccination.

The CDR3 reads CSARDGGPKSSSYEQYF. Here the CDR3 DNA reads TGCAGTGCTAGAGATGGCGGACCGAAAAGTAGTTCCTACGAGCAGTACTTC. This chain links TRBV20-1 with TRBJ2-7; D gene uncertain. The CDR3 covers 17 residues. CDR1 is DFQATT, CDR2 SNEGSKA, per germline (reference sequence). V was pared by 0 bases and J by 1 base, with 19 bases between.